The next 17 T cell receptor beta chains were all read from a single sample in a study of molecular identifiers for immune sequencing clone quantification. One entry per CDR3 protein results from TCRdb running MiXCR on the PCR reads. The sample holds 300,000 to 350,000 distinct CDR3 sequences, about a fifth seen once. The sequenced sample consisted of naive CD8+ T cells from blood, with Jurkat cell RNA spiked in. Stated subset: FACS-sorted CD8+CD4-CCR7+CD45RA+ naive T cells. These receptors all come from a human donor in good health. Some libraries in this study had Jurkat cell RNA spiked in.

This clonotype was seen many times. The V and J genes are TRBV13 and TRBJ2-3, with a weak D call TRBD1 (5 bases). Germline lookup yields CDR1 PRHDT and CDR2 FYEKMQ (reference sequence). V was shortened by 2 bases and J by 0 bases, with 12 bases between the two germline ends. The CDR3 is 16 amino acids. The CDR3 nucleotides read TGTGCCAGCAGCTTAATTAAGGACACAAGCACAGATACGCAGTATTTT. Protein product: CASSLIKDTSTDTQYF.

This clonotype was detected ten times or more. The genes are TRBV2 and TRBJ2-7, with TRBD1 as a possible D gene (6 bases). The CDR3 spans 12 residues. V was clipped by 6 bases and J by 12 bases, with 18 bases between them. Germline CDR1 SNHLY, CDR2 FYNNEI. CDR3 loop: CASRSDRLVLYF. As DNA, the CDR3 is TGTGCCAGCAGATCGGACAGATTGGTCCTGTACTTC. The full variable domain, rest sourced from reference TRBV2 and TRBJ2-7, is EPEVTQTPSHQVTQMGQEVILRCVPISNHLYFYWYRQILGQKVEFLVSFYNNEISEKSEIFDDQFSVERPDGSNFTLKIRSTKLEDSAMYFCASRSDRLVLYFGPGTRLTVT.

Note on this clonotype: A much more abundant neighbour one base away suggests this may be a read error. J is TRBJ1-1 and V is TRBV7-9, with 7 bases lining up with TRBD1. CDR1 is SEHNR, CDR2 FQNEAQ, per germline (reference sequence). The CDR3 sequence is 15 residues long. The V and J ends lost 5 bases and 2 bases, in that order; junction bases with no gene match: 8. Written as DNA, the CDR3 is TGTGCCAGCAGCACGCCCGGGACAGCTAACACTGAAGCTTTCTTT. Residues: CASSTPGTANTEAFF.

This clonotype showed up just a few times. The gene calls are TRBV4-3 and TRBJ2-1; TRBD1 might be the D (5 bases). CDR3 length: 16 amino acids. V was clipped by 2 bases and J by 2 bases, with 13 bases between them. CDR1 is LGHNA, CDR2 YSLEER, per germline. The chain's CDR3 is CASSQFGVGAYNEQFF. Written as DNA, the CDR3 is TGCGCCAGCAGCCAATTTGGCGTAGGGGCCTACAATGAGCAGTTCTTC.

Of note for this clonotype: This clone may be a read error of a much larger clone one base away. The chain links TRBV4-2 to TRBJ2-7; D ambiguous. The CDR3 runs 13 residues. Trimming removed 0 bases at V and 5 bases at J, with 8 bases between. The germline CDR1 and CDR2 sequences are LGHNA and YNFKEQ. CDR3 amino acids: CASSQEFLHEQYF. DNA for the CDR3: TGTGCCAGCAGCCAAGAGTTCCTCCACGAGCAGTACTTC.

A remark on this clonotype: Given a much more abundant clone one base away, this may be a read error. The chain is built from TRBV28 and TRBJ1-1; no definite D call. This CDR3 region has 14 residues. Germline V CDR1 and CDR2: MDHEN, SYDVKM. V lost 5 bases and J 3 bases, leaving 13 bases between the germline ends. CDR3 amino acids: CASSQTYGDTEAFF. CDR3 sequence (DNA): TGTGCCAGCAGTCAAACGTACGGGGACACTGAAGCTTTCTTT.

This clonotype was counted many times. The chain uses TRBV5-4 and TRBJ2-5; 7 positions agree with TRBD2. This CDR3 has 15 amino acids. Germline V gene sequence: CDR1 SGHNT, CDR2 YYREEE (reference sequence). After removal of 0 bases from V and 2 bases from J, the junction contained 4 bases not matched to a gene. CDR3 sequence reads: CASSLVVSGQETQYF. The DNA for the CDR3 is TGTGCCAGCAGCTTGGTGGTTAGCGGGCAAGAGACCCAGTACTTC.

This clonotype has more than one count but fewer than ten. The chain recombines TRBV13 with TRBJ2-1; TRBD2 aligns across 12 bases. The germline CDR1 and CDR2 sequences are PRHDT and FYEKMQ (reference sequence). The CDR3 consists of 19 residues. V lost 2 bases, J lost 2 bases, and 10 bases stayed unmatched. CDR3 in DNA: TGTGCCAGCAGCTTACCCTCTGAGACTAGCGGGAGCGCCTACAATGAGCAGTTCTTC. It yields the protein CASSLPSETSGSAYNEQFF.

This clonotype was seen only once. With a much larger clone just one base away, this may be a read error. The chain is built from TRBV7-2 and TRBJ2-5; D gene uncertain. This CDR3 is 16 amino acids long. V was shortened by 5 bases and J by 5 bases, with 21 bases between the two germline ends. Germline assignment: CDR1 SGHTA and CDR2 FQGNSA. The CDR3 here is CTSSPAAGNTAETQYF. In DNA form, the CDR3 reads TGTACCAGCAGCCCTGCCGCTGGCAATACCGCCGAGACCCAGTACTTC.

This clonotype was detected ten times or more. The V gene is TRBV28, the J gene TRBJ2-3; 12 bases agree with TRBD2. The V and J ends lost 6 bases and 14 bases, in that order; junction bases with no gene match: 27. Germline values: CDR1 MDHEN, CDR2 SYDVKM. The CDR3 spans 19 residues. The CDR3 is CASSHHLIETSGSFFSPYF. The CDR3 nucleotides are TGTGCCAGCAGCCACCACCTCATCGAGACTAGCGGGAGTTTTTTTAGTCCGTATTTT.

This clonotype was seen many times. CDR3: CASSQKTTPPSYEQYF. For the CDR3, the DNA is TGTGCCAGCAGCCAAAAGACGACGCCACCCTCCTACGAGCAGTACTTC. The chain uses TRBV4-2 and TRBJ2-7; D is undetermined. This CDR3 has 16 amino acids. Germline V gene sequence: CDR1 LGHNA, CDR2 YNFKEQ. V was clipped by 2 bases and J by 0 bases, with 14 bases between them.

This clonotype was recorded many times. The V call is TRBV3-1, the J call TRBJ2-5; possible D gene TRBD2, 5 bases. The CDR3 covers 16 residues. Germline V gene sequence: CDR1 LGHDT, CDR2 YNNKEL (reference sequence). V gave up 0 bases and J gave up 4 bases, with 15 bases separating them. CDR3 sequence (DNA): TGTGCCAGCAGCCAAGATCTACCGCCTAGCACAGAGACCCAGTACTTC. This codes for CASSQDLPPSTETQYF.

Points on this clonotype: A read error may explain this, as a much larger clone is one base away. Since no conserved phenylalanine or tryptophan closes the CDR3, a read error is the likely cause. The rearrangement uses TRBV25-1 and TRBJ1-1; D call uncertain. CDR3 length: 11 amino acids. V was trimmed by 3 bases and J by 6 bases, leaving 5 bases between them. Germline-derived CDR1 and CDR2 are MGHDK and SYGVNS. Written as DNA, the CDR3 is TGTGCCAGCAGTGATAGCTCTGAAGCTTTCCTT. It specifies CASSDSSEAFL.

This clonotype was found many times. The rearrangement uses TRBV7-9 and TRBJ2-1; D is tentatively TRBD1 or TRBD2 (5 bases each). CDR3 length equals 15 residues. Trimming pared 5 bases from V and 8 bases from J, leaving 19 bases between. Per the germline V gene, CDR1 is SEHNR and CDR2 is FQNEAQ (reference sequence). The CDR3 is CASSPSGTSGYEQFF. The CDR3 nucleotides read TGTGCCAGCAGCCCGTCTGGGACCTCTGGGTATGAGCAGTTCTTC.

In this sample, this clonotype turned up a few times. This may stem from a read error, because a much larger clone lies one nucleotide away. The CDR3 loop reads CASSHKGQGAGDTQYF. Written as DNA, the CDR3 is TGTGCCAGCAGCCACAAAGGACAGGGGGCAGGAGATACGCAGTATTTT. The rearrangement uses TRBV5-3 and TRBJ2-3; TRBD1 matches at 11 bases. TRBV5-3 is reported as an ORF; its role is uncertain. The CDR3 extends over 16 amino acids. J was trimmed by 5 bases and V by 8 bases; bases with no gene match: 13.

Regarding this clonotype: A read error may be the cause here, since a much bigger clone is one base away. This CDR3 fails to terminate in the conserved phenylalanine or tryptophan, so it likely reflects a read error. This chain joins TRBV7-9 and TRBJ2-7, with TRBD2 identical over 12 bases. The V and J ends lost 6 bases and 3 bases, in that order; junction bases with no gene match: 6. The CDR3 runs to 15 residues. The germline gives CDR1 SEHNR, CDR2 FQNEAQ (reference sequence). For the CDR3, the DNA is TGTGCCAGCAGTTTCGGGACTAGCGGGTTCTACGAGCAGTACCTC. The encoded protein is CASSFGTSGFYEQYL.

This clonotype has a count of ten or more. The CDR3 sequence is CASSTDRESNQPQHF. The CDR3 DNA reads as TGTGCCAGCAGCACAGACAGGGAGAGCAATCAGCCCCAGCATTTT. The chain has TRBV7-9 and TRBJ1-5, with 7 bases identical to TRBD1. The V gene's germline CDR1 is SEHNR and CDR2 FQNEAQ (reference sequence). Trimming cost V 5 bases and J 1 base; bases outside gene matches: 5. This CDR3 is 15 amino acids long.